This is a list of T cell receptor beta chains from one sample in a study of OX40 agonist ivuxolimab in advanced cancers. Sequenced by immunoSEQ multiplex PCR; TCRdb stores in-frame clones only, minus some. Found here are about 50,000 clones, 79% of them singletons; the top ten hold 0.95% to 1.5%. The source was CD4+ or CD8+ T cells sorted from blood, collected in a trial of the OX40 agonist ivuxolimab. The receptors shown here come from an adult with an advanced solid tumor such as melanoma, head and neck, liver or kidney cancer. The CDR3 runs from the conserved cysteine through the conserved F or W. D genes are given only for firm matches. Clone size is shown for a subset of rows, as once, few, many or a class of expanded clone.

TRBV30	TRBJ1-4	.	.	CAWSGGAGNEKLFF	TGTGCCTGGAGCGGAGGGGCGGGTAATGAAAAACTGTTTTTT
TRBV6-1	TRBJ1-3	.	.	CASGSSGNTIYF	TGTGCCAGCGGGTCCTCTGGAAACACCATATATTTT
TRBV6-4	TRBJ1-2	.	.	CASSATTPVGTYGYTF	TGTGCCAGCAGTGCTACAACTCCGGTCGGCACCTATGGCTACACCTTC
TRBV6-6	TRBJ2-1	.	.	CASTLSEVANNEQFF	TGTGCCAGCACCCTAAGTGAGGTGGCCAACAATGAGCAGTTCTTC
TRBV5-4	TRBJ2-3	TRBD2	.	CASSLGWTSEDTQYF	TGTGCCAGCAGCTTGGGGTGGACTAGCGAAGATACGCAGTATTTT
TRBV7-9	TRBJ2-5	.	few	CASSLAPGQETQYF	TGTGCCAGCAGCTTAGCGCCTGGCCAAGAGACCCAGTACTTC
TRBV6-1	TRBJ2-1	.	.	CASSETSWNEQFF	TGTGCCAGCAGTGAAACTAGCTGGAATGAGCAGTTCTTC
TRBV19	TRBJ2-1	.	.	CASSRAWGDEQFF	TGTGCCAGTAGCCGAGCATGGGGCGACGAGCAGTTCTTC
TRBV11-3	TRBJ2-1	TRBD2	.	CASSWASGDHNNEQFF	TGTGCCAGCAGCTGGGCTAGCGGGGACCACAACAATGAGCAGTTCTTC
TRBV6-1	TRBJ2-7	.	.	CASSPGTTRNF	TGTGCCAGCAGTCCTGGGACCACACGAAACTTC
TRBV11-2	TRBJ2-3	.	.	CASSLDGAAFTDTQYF	TGTGCCAGCAGCTTAGACGGTGCGGCCTTCACAGATACGCAGTATTTT
TRBV19	TRBJ2-5	TRBD2	once	CASSITRGGHAQGTQYF	TGTGCCAGTAGTATCACTCGCGGGGGTCATGCCCAGGGGACCCAGTACTTC
TRBV5-1	TRBJ1-1	TRBD1	.	CASSLLSGGGTEAFF	TGCGCCAGCAGCTTGTTGTCAGGGGGCGGCACTGAAGCTTTCTTT
TRBV27	TRBJ1-5	.	.	CASSLVRDQPQHF	TGTGCCAGCAGTTTAGTAAGGGATCAGCCCCAGCATTTT
TRBV6-1	TRBJ2-7	.	.	CASRSGLTYEQYF	TGTGCCAGCAGGTCCGGGCTTACCTACGAGCAGTACTTC
TRBV18	TRBJ2-7	.	few	CASSPRAYEQYF	TGTGCCAGCTCACCACGAGCCTACGAGCAGTACTTC
TRBV6-1	TRBJ2-3	.	.	CASSEDPGRVTQYF	TGTGCCAGCAGTGAAGACCCAGGGCGGGTTACGCAGTATTTT
TRBV28	TRBJ1-2	TRBD1	.	CASRSGGHYGYTF	TGTGCCAGCAGGTCAGGGGGCCACTATGGCTACACCTTC
TRBV7-9	TRBJ1-2	TRBD1	few	CASSFGTVRGYTF	TGTGCCAGCAGCTTCGGGACAGTCCGTGGCTACACCTTC
TRBV27	TRBJ1-2	TRBD1	.	CASSSLGQGQVYGYTF	TGTGCCAGCAGTTCCTTAGGACAGGGACAGGTCTATGGCTACACCTTC
TRBV5-1	TRBJ2-1	TRBD2	once	CASSFRGTRGGNEQFF	TGCGCCAGCAGCTTTCGAGGGACTAGAGGTGGCAATGAGCAGTTCTTC
TRBV2	TRBJ2-7	.	.	CASRAGAHIYEQYF	TGTGCCAGCAGGGCTGGAGCCCACATCTACGAGCAGTACTTC
TRBV18	TRBJ1-4	TRBD1	.	CASSQGGAGEKLFF	TGTGCCAGCTCCCAAGGGGGCGCCGGTGAAAAACTGTTTTTT
TRBV5-1	TRBJ1-1	.	.	CASSLGPGTNTEAFF	TGCGCCAGCAGCTTGGGGCCGGGGACGAACACTGAAGCTTTCTTT
TRBV28	TRBJ2-4	TRBD1	medium-sized	CASSLGYQTGGKNIQYF	TGTGCCAGCAGTTTAGGGTACCAGACAGGGGGCAAAAACATTCAGTACTTC
TRBV18	TRBJ2-1	.	.	CASSPPAQTGEQFF	TGTGCCAGCTCACCACCGGCCCAAACGGGTGAGCAGTTCTTC
TRBV19	TRBJ1-5	.	.	CASSPTGTMSQPQHF	TGTGCCAGTAGCCCGACAGGAACAATGAGTCAGCCCCAGCATTTT
TRBV7-3	TRBJ2-1	.	.	CASSFVVWKDLINEQFF	TGTGCCAGCAGCTTCGTAGTATGGAAAGACCTGATCAATGAGCAGTTCTTC
TRBV6-1	TRBJ2-3	TRBD1	few	CASSGRTGIGDTQYF	TGTGCCAGCAGTGGCCGGACAGGGATCGGAGATACGCAGTATTTT
TRBV5-6	TRBJ1-1	TRBD1	.	CASSTPRTGDTEAFF	TGTGCCAGCAGCACCCCTCGGACAGGGGACACTGAAGCTTTCTTT
TRBV5-1	TRBJ1-2	.	once	CASSLAYGTNYGYTF	TGCGCCAGCAGCTTGGCCTACGGGACTAACTATGGCTACACCTTC
TRBV7-9	TRBJ2-7	.	medium-sized	CASSPAKTAGEQYF	TGTGCCAGCAGCCCGGCCAAGACGGCGGGCGAGCAGTACTTC
TRBV6-6	TRBJ2-7	.	.	CASSTQGLENYEQYF	TGTGCCAGCAGCACACAGGGCCTGGAGAACTACGAGCAGTACTTC
TRBV2	TRBJ2-2	.	few	CASSLAGNTGELFF	TGTGCCAGCAGTCTCGCGGGTAACACCGGGGAGCTGTTTTTT
TRBV9	TRBJ2-3	TRBD2	.	CASSVVLAGMSDTQYF	TGTGCCAGCAGCGTGGTACTAGCGGGGATGTCGGATACGCAGTATTTT
TRBV9	TRBJ2-1	TRBD2	.	CASSVGGTSGRSEQFF	TGTGCCAGCAGCGTAGGTGGGACTAGCGGGAGAAGTGAGCAGTTCTTC
TRBV30	TRBJ1-4	.	.	CAWSAGVDSFGEKLFF	TGTGCCTGGAGCGCTGGGGTGGACAGCTTCGGGGAAAAACTGTTTTTT
TRBV6-1	TRBJ2-7	TRBD2	.	CASRHGTSGYEQYF	TGTGCCAGCAGGCACGGGACTAGCGGCTACGAGCAGTACTTC
TRBV2	TRBJ2-5	TRBD2	.	CASSEGTSGEAGRETQYF	TGTGCCAGCAGTGAGGGGACTAGCGGGGAGGCGGGGCGGGAGACCCAGTACTTC
TRBV7-3	TRBJ2-5	.	.	CASSLTGEETQYF	TGTGCCAGCAGCTTAACAGGGGAAGAGACCCAGTACTTC
TRBV10-3	TRBJ2-7	.	.	CAISESTGEQYF	TGTGCCATCAGTGAGTCGACAGGCGAGCAGTACTTC
TRBV30	TRBJ2-7	.	.	CAWSLGTYYEQYF	TGTGCCTGGAGTTTGGGGACCTATTACGAGCAGTACTTC
TRBV7-9	TRBJ1-4	.	.	CASSRAEDSAPGKLFF	TGTGCCAGCAGCCGGGCCGAAGACTCCGCCCCGGGAAAACTGTTTTTT
TRBV19	TRBJ2-1	.	.	CASSMDREQFF	TGTGCCAGTAGTATGGACCGTGAGCAGTTCTTC
TRBV30	TRBJ1-5	.	once	CAWSHGGSPNQPQHF	TGTGCCTGGAGTCACGGAGGGTCCCCCAATCAGCCCCAGCATTTT
TRBV30	TRBJ1-3	.	.	CAWTGSGNTIYF	TGTGCCTGGACGGGCTCTGGAAACACCATATATTTT
TRBV7-9	TRBJ2-3	.	.	CASTPERPDTQYF	TGTGCCAGCACCCCTGAGCGGCCAGATACGCAGTATTTT
TRBV6-5	TRBJ1-4	.	.	CASSYSGGVSEKLFF	TGTGCCAGCAGTTACTCGGGCGGGGTTAGCGAAAAACTGTTTTTT
TRBV30	TRBJ2-1	TRBD2	.	CAWSAGLALRSYNEQFF	TGTGCCTGGAGCGCGGGACTAGCACTACGCTCCTACAATGAGCAGTTCTTC
TRBV11-2	TRBJ2-1	.	.	CASSKVGESHEQFF	TGTGCCAGCAGCAAGGTTGGGGAGTCCCATGAGCAGTTCTTC
TRBV19	TRBJ1-2	TRBD1	.	CASSIGLDRPRYTF	TGTGCCAGTAGTATAGGCCTGGACAGGCCGCGCTACACCTTC
TRBV7-3	TRBJ2-7	TRBD2	.	CARDRGGWYEQYF	TGTGCCCGCGATCGGGGGGGCTGGTACGAGCAGTACTTC
TRBV5-1	TRBJ2-5	TRBD2	.	CASSSRTSGIPGAQYF	TGCGCCAGCAGCTCCCGGACTAGCGGGATACCAGGGGCCCAGTACTTC
TRBV11-3	TRBJ2-3	.	.	CASSLVGGPKQYF	TGTGCCAGCAGCTTAGTTGGGGGCCCTAAGCAGTATTTT
TRBV7-6	TRBJ2-1	TRBD2	.	CASSFFSGGARNEQFF	TGTGCCAGCAGCTTCTTTAGCGGGGGGGCGCGAAATGAGCAGTTCTTC
TRBV6-6	TRBJ1-4	TRBD1	.	CASVPGGKEKLFF	TGTGCCAGCGTCCCAGGGGGAAAGGAAAAACTGTTTTTT
TRBV14	TRBJ2-1	.	.	CASSPILLAPQNEQFF	TGTGCCAGCAGTCCCATCCTTTTAGCGCCCCAAAATGAGCAGTTCTTC
TRBV25-1	TRBJ2-1	.	.	CASSGPSYNEQFF	TGTGCTAGTAGCGGTCCCTCCTACAATGAGCAGTTCTTC
TRBV7-3	TRBJ2-3	TRBD2	.	CASASGADTQYF	TGTGCCAGTGCTAGCGGGGCAGATACGCAGTATTTT